This TCR beta chain is from a study of blood T cell repertoires in COVID-19. On the study more broadly: Acute-phase and convalescent COVID-19 samples originated in the United States, Italy and Spain.

This CDR3 contains 15 residues. V was pared by 3 bases and J by 1 base, with 9 bases between. The germline gives CDR1 KGHSH, CDR2 LQKENI. The method was immunoSEQ multiplex PCR; TCRdb's version includes in-frame clones alone and lacks a portion of them. This sample carries hundreds of thousands of clones, roughly 90% of them seen once, and the ten largest clones take over 0.75%. Sequenced material: peripheral blood. This clonotype originated in a man aged 55 to 70 with COVID-19, enrolled during active disease. The gene calls are TRBV18 and TRBJ2-2; no reliable D call. The CDR3 protein is CASSPRSLNTGELFF. The CDR3 bases are TGTGCCAGCTCACCCAGATCGCTGAACACCGGGGAGCTGTTTTTT.